Presented here are 6 T cell receptor beta chains from one specimen sequenced in a study of response to subunit inactivated influenza vaccine. TCRdb re-called the RT-PCR reads through MiXCR, storing one row per CDR3 protein. The table has 600,000 to 850,000 distinct CDR3 sequences, 14% seen once. This material consisted of PBMCs from blood, taken 14 days before vaccination. Receptor source: a man aged 50-59 years who received an inactivated influenza vaccine.

This clonotype has a count of ten or more. The chain carries TRBV12-3 or TRBV12-4 and TRBJ2-7; D is undetermined. This CDR3 has 12 residues. Deletions cut 4 bases from V and 4 bases from J, with 8 bases between. Here the CDR3 reads CASSSRRYEQYF. The CDR3 nucleotides are TGTGCCAGCAGTTCCCGCCGGTACGAGCAGTACTTC.

There are a few counts of this clonotype. This sequence joins TRBV28 and TRBJ2-4; possible D gene TRBD2, 6 bases. This CDR3 region has 14 residues. The V gene's germline CDR1 is MDHEN and CDR2 SYDVKM. V was pared by 5 bases and J by 6 bases, with 14 bases between. The CDR3 sequence: CASSAQTRGNIQYF. CDR3 in DNA: TGTGCCAGCAGTGCCCAGACTAGGGGAAACATTCAGTACTTC.

V and J are TRBV20-1 and TRBJ2-3, with 8 bases matching TRBD2. J was trimmed by 3 bases and V by 0 bases; bases with no gene match: 8. This CDR3 is built from 16 residues. Germline V gene sequence: CDR1 DFQATT, CDR2 SNEGSKA (reference sequence). CDR3 DNA sequence: TGCAGTGCTAGAGACCTACCGGCGGGAGGAACAGATACGCAGTATTTT. Translation: CSARDLPAGGTDTQYF.

The rearrangement uses TRBV6-6 and TRBJ2-5; D not resolved. V lost 6 bases to trimming and J lost 5 bases, with 10 bases between them. Germline values: CDR1 MNHNY, CDR2 SVGAGI (reference sequence). The CDR3 loop spans 12 amino acids. The CDR3 DNA is TGTGCCAGCAGACGCGTGGGGGAGACCCAGTACTTC. Amino acids: CASRRVGETQYF.

This clonotype appeared a few times. The V gene is TRBV4-1, the J gene TRBJ2-3; the D gene is possibly TRBD1 (5 bases). The V gene lost 8 bases and the J gene lost 3 bases, with 21 bases spanning the gap. Germline V gives CDR1 MGHRA, CDR2 YSYEKL. There are 16 residues in the CDR3. CDR3 sequence: CASSTTGQRRTDTQYF. The CDR3 coding sequence is TGCGCCAGCTCCACTACCGGACAACGAAGAACAGATACGCAGTATTTT.

The table lists this clonotype with many counts. The chain couples TRBV20-1 to TRBJ2-1, with D perhaps matching TRBD1 (5 bases). The germline gives CDR1 DFQATT, CDR2 SNEGSKA (reference sequence). Trimming removed 3 bases at V and 6 bases at J, with 9 bases between. The CDR3 runs to 12 residues. CDR3 residues: CSASGAGNEQFF. As DNA, the CDR3 is TGCAGTGCTAGTGGGGCTGGCAATGAGCAGTTCTTC.